The sequence of this T cell receptor beta chain was determined in a study of blood T cell repertoires in COVID-19. Across the whole study: In each case, the material was cDNA or gDNA derived from T cells, B-cell-depleted T cells, or PBMCs.

Donors in Cohort 3 who had recovered were those with two negative PCRs, healthcare professional clearance, or resolution of their symptoms. Per the germline V gene, CDR1 is SGHNT and CDR2 is YYREEE (reference sequence). The CDR3 sequence is 17 residues long. V lost 4 bases to trimming and J lost 3 bases, with 19 bases between them. Libraries were prepared by immunoSEQ multiplex PCR; TCRdb keeps only in-frame clonotypes and omits some of them. This table has a few hundred thousand clones, around nine tenths appearing once. The source material was PBMCs or T cells enriched from blood (not recorded which). This rearrangement joins TRBV5-4 to TRBJ1-4; D is undetermined. This TCR came from a woman aged 60-70 years who had recovered from COVID-19. In DNA, the CDR3 is TGTGCCAGCAGCCCCAACAGCGGGTCGGTGGCTAATGAAAAACTGTTTTTT. It yields the protein CASSPNSGSVANEKLFF.